Listed here is a single T cell receptor (beta chain). The sample is drawn from a study of T cell changes during pregnancy in multiple sclerosis. With 5 bases clipped from V and 7 bases from J, the junction kept 8 bases outside the gene matches. From germline, CDR1 is SGHTA and CDR2 FQGNSA. The CDR3 is made up of 15 amino acids. The protocol was immunoSEQ multiplex PCR, while the TCRdb copy is restricted to in-frame clones and leaves out a portion. Found here are under 70,000 clones, about nine tenths of them singletons; the top ten hold about 0.3%. This TCR was recovered from a female donor with multiple sclerosis, enrolled in a pregnancy study. The specimen comprised CD4+ T cells from peripheral blood mononuclear cells, sampled after pregnancy. The chain recombines TRBV7-2 with TRBJ2-1; 10 nucleotides align to TRBD2. The DNA for the CDR3 is TGTGCCAGCAGCCGAGGGACTAGCGACATAAATGAGCAGTTCTTC. Residues: CASSRGTSDINEQFF.